These 30 T cell receptor beta chains were all obtained from the same sample, sequenced in a study of cytomegalovirus exposure and HLA in healthy donors. The PCR contained 60 Vbeta and 13 Jbeta primers. This table comes from immunoSEQ multiplex PCR, and its TCRdb copy is limited to in-frame clones, with some not included. This sample has about 140,000 clones, with around three quarters found just once. Input material: PBMCs. These receptors all stem from a man aged 40-55 years in good health and CMV-seronegative.

V usage is TRBV7-9 and J usage is TRBJ2-7; tentatively, D is TRBD2 (5 bases). The ends were cut back, 5 bases at V and 5 bases at J, with 25 bases in the middle. Germline lookup yields CDR1 SEHNR and CDR2 FQNEAQ (reference sequence). The CDR3 contains 17 residues. The CDR3 spells CASSPRVGDPMYHEQYF. The CDR3 bases are TGTGCCAGCAGCCCAAGAGTCGGGGATCCCATGTATCACGAGCAGTACTTC.

V and J are TRBV5-4 and TRBJ2-5, with 9 bases that match TRBD1. The germline V gene has CDR1 SGHNT and CDR2 YYREEE (reference sequence). V shed 5 bases and J 4 bases; nucleotides not matched to a gene: 6. The CDR3 runs to 14 residues. The CDR3 protein is CASRRLQGAETQYF. The CDR3 coding sequence is TGTGCCAGCAGACGACTACAGGGGGCAGAGACCCAGTACTTC. The variable domain in full, with the rest retrieved from reference TRBV5-4 and TRBJ2-5, is ETGVTQSPTHLIKTRGQQVTLRCSSQSGHNTVSWYQQALGQGPQFIFQYYREEENGRGNFPPRFSGLQFPNYSSELNVNALELDDSALYLCASRRLQGAETQYFGPGTRLLVL.

This clone occurred once. The chain is built from TRBV6-5 and TRBJ2-7; 8 nucleotides align to TRBD2. CDR3 length equals 15 residues. Germline CDR1 is MNHEY and CDR2 is SVGAGI. With 7 bases clipped from V and 6 bases from J, the junction kept 14 bases outside the gene matches. The DNA of the CDR3 is TGTGCCAGCACCCAAGCGGGAGAGCCCCTTCTCGAGCAGTACTTC. It codes for CASTQAGEPLLEQYF.

This clone showed up just once. This chain links TRBV19 with TRBJ2-3, with 10 nucleotides matching TRBD1. This CDR3 is 14 amino acids long. V lost 8 bases, J lost 3 bases, and 5 bases stayed unmatched. The germline CDR1 and CDR2 sequences are LNHDA and SQIVND (reference sequence). The CDR3 protein is CASGDRGGTDTQYF. Here the CDR3 DNA reads TGTGCCAGTGGGGACAGGGGAGGGACAGATACGCAGTATTTT. Using reference TRBV19 and TRBJ2-3 for the parts outside the CDR3, the full variable domain is DGGITQSPKYLFRKEGQNVTLSCEQNLNHDAMYWYRQDPGQGLRLIYYSQIVNDFQKGDIAEGYSVSREKKESFPLTVTSAQKNPTAFYLCASGDRGGTDTQYFGPGTRLTVL.

The chain links TRBV2 to TRBJ1-1; 9 bases map to TRBD1. The CDR3 consists of 15 residues. Germline V CDR1 and CDR2: SNHLY, FYNNEI. The V and J ends lost 4 bases and 5 bases, in that order; junction bases with no gene match: 8. The CDR3 DNA is TGTGCCAGCAGTGGGCGGACAGGGGCAGGGACTGAAGCTTTCTTT. Translation gives CASSGRTGAGTEAFF. Combining the CDR3 with reference TRBV2 and TRBJ1-1 gives the whole variable domain EPEVTQTPSHQVTQMGQEVILRCVPISNHLYFYWYRQILGQKVEFLVSFYNNEISEKSEIFDDQFSVERPDGSNFTLKIRSTKLEDSAMYFCASSGRTGAGTEAFFGQGTRLTVV.

This sequence joins TRBV6-5 and TRBJ2-7, with 8 positions matching TRBD1. Germline CDR1 and CDR2: MNHEY and SVGAGI. This CDR3 contains 15 residues. V lost 2 bases and J lost 6; bases outside the gene matches: 9. CDR3 in amino acids: CASSYLGQGISEQYF. The DNA for the CDR3 is TGTGCCAGCAGTTACCTCGGACAGGGTATAAGCGAGCAGTACTTC.

The rearrangement joins TRBV7-6 to TRBJ2-1, with 13 bases identical to TRBD2. CDR3 length equals 15 residues. In germline, CDR1 is SGHVS, CDR2 FNYEAQ. V shed 4 bases, J shed 5 bases, and the junction held 2 bases outside the gene matches. In DNA form, the CDR3 reads TGTGCCAGCAGCTCGGGACTAGCGGGACACAATGAGCAGTTCTTC. Residues: CASSSGLAGHNEQFF. The full variable domain, its missing parts supplied by reference TRBV7-6 and TRBJ2-1, is GAGVSQSPRYKVTKRGQDVALRCDPISGHVSLYWYRQALGQGPEFLTYFNYEAQQDKSGLPNDRFSAERPEGSISTLTIQRTEQRDSAMYRCASSSGLAGHNEQFFGPGTRLTVL.

The CDR3 sequence: CSADVATEAFF. The CDR3, as DNA: TGCAGTGCCGATGTGGCCACTGAAGCTTTCTTT. The V call is TRBV20-1, the J call TRBJ1-1; D is uncertain. Germline V gives CDR1 DFQATT, CDR2 SNEGSKA (reference sequence). This CDR3 is built from 11 residues. V lost 6 bases, J lost 4 bases, and 9 bases lay in between.

This clone occurred a few times. This sequence joins TRBV7-9 and TRBJ1-2; D perhaps matches TRBD1 (5 bases). The CDR3 spans 14 residues. From germline, CDR1 is SEHNR and CDR2 FQNEAQ (reference sequence). V lost 5 bases and J lost 7, with 17 bases in between. Here the CDR3 reads CASSRGEGKGGYTF. The CDR3 DNA is TGTGCCAGCAGCCGCGGGGAGGGGAAAGGTGGCTACACCTTC. The variable domain in full, completed from reference TRBV7-9 and TRBJ1-2, reads DTGVSQNPRHKITKRGQNVTFRCDPISEHNRLYWYRQTLGQGPEFLTYFQNEAQLEKSRLLSDRFSAERPKGSFSTLEIQRTEQGDSAMYLCASSRGEGKGGYTFGSGTRLTVV.

This chain links TRBV30 with TRBJ1-5, with D uncertain. The CDR3 loop spans 13 amino acids. V lost 2 bases and J lost 6, with 11 bases in between. Germline V gene sequence: CDR1 GTSNPN, CDR2 SVGIG (reference sequence). The CDR3 bases are TGTGCCTGGAGTCCCGCTGAGGGTCAGCCCCAGCATTTT. This encodes CAWSPAEGQPQHF.

The V call is TRBV13, the J call TRBJ2-5; 7 bases map to TRBD2. The CDR3 has 12 amino acids. With V trimmed by 5 bases and J by 5 bases, 2 bases remained unmatched. Germline CDR1 is PRHDT and CDR2 is FYEKMQ (reference sequence). The CDR3 region is CASSQAGETQYF. The CDR3, as DNA: TGTGCCAGCAGCCAAGCGGGGGAGACCCAGTACTTC. The complete variable domain, with remaining parts taken from reference TRBV13 and TRBJ2-5, reads AAGVIQSPRHLIKEKRETATLKCYPIPRHDTVYWYQQGPGQDPQFLISFYEKMQSDKGSIPDRFSAQQFSDYHSELNMSSLELGDSALYFCASSQAGETQYFGPGTRLLVL.

In its sample, this clone was seen a few times. This rearrangement joins TRBV6-6 to TRBJ2-5; D is perhaps TRBD2 (5 bases). The CDR3 sequence is 14 residues long. Trimming took 7 bases from V and 2 from J, leaving 14 bases between them. Germline V CDR1 and CDR2: MNHNY, SVGAGI (reference sequence). This CDR3 reads CASTGNSPQETQYF. The CDR3 DNA reads as TGTGCCAGCACGGGGAACTCGCCTCAAGAGACCCAGTACTTC.

The V call is TRBV19, the J call TRBJ2-1; 10 bases are a match to TRBD2. This CDR3 has 18 amino acids. Germline CDR1 LNHDA, CDR2 SQIVND (reference sequence). The ends lost 6 bases at V and 0 bases at J; junction bases unmatched: 11. CDR3 sequence: CASSPEVPSGSSYNEQFF. The CDR3 DNA is TGTGCCAGTAGCCCAGAGGTCCCTAGCGGGAGCTCCTACAATGAGCAGTTCTTC.

The V and J genes are TRBV7-2 and TRBJ2-1; 12 positions match TRBD2. With 5 bases clipped from V and 5 bases from J, the junction kept 4 bases outside the gene matches. This CDR3 is 15 amino acids long. The germline gives CDR1 SGHTA, CDR2 FQGNSA. CDR3 protein: CASSRLAGDNNEQFF. The CDR3 DNA sequence: TGTGCCAGCAGCCGACTAGCGGGAGACAACAATGAGCAGTTCTTC.

This rearrangement joins TRBV4-3 to TRBJ2-5; 10 bases agree with TRBD2. J was trimmed by 5 bases and V by 0 bases; bases with no gene match: 6. The CDR3 runs to 16 residues. CDR1 is LGHNA and CDR2 is YSLEER in the germline V gene. DNA of the CDR3: TGCGCCAGCAGCCAAGACAGCGGGGGGGCGTACGAGACCCAGTACTTC. It codes for CASSQDSGGAYETQYF.

The rearrangement joins TRBV27 to TRBJ2-3; 9 nucleotides match TRBD2. The V segment lost 4 bases and the J segment 1 base; nucleotides outside the gene matches: 9. Germline values: CDR1 MNHEY, CDR2 SMNVEV (reference sequence). This CDR3 is 17 amino acids long. Written as DNA, the CDR3 is TGTGCCAGCAGTTCCCTCCTAGCGGGAAGAGGCACAGATACGCAGTATTTT. Translated, it gives CASSSLLAGRGTDTQYF.

This clone was observed a handful of times. The genes are TRBV4-3 and TRBJ2-3; D gene unclear. Trimming stripped 4 bases from V and 0 bases from J, with 17 bases between. Per the germline V gene, CDR1 is LGHNA and CDR2 is YSLEER. The CDR3 sequence is 17 residues long. The DNA of the CDR3 is TGCGCCAGCAGCCGAGGCCCTGCGGAGAGTAGCACAGATACGCAGTATTTT. Its protein product is CASSRGPAESSTDTQYF.

The rearrangement joins TRBV4-1 to TRBJ2-7; TRBD1 agrees at 7 bases. There are 16 residues in the CDR3. CDR1 and CDR2 (germline): MGHRA, YSYEKL. The trim removed 4 bases at V and 0 bases at J, leaving 9 bases unmatched. The CDR3 loop reads CASSPTTGPSSYEQYF. CDR3 sequence (DNA): TGCGCCAGCAGCCCAACGACAGGGCCAAGCTCCTACGAGCAGTACTTC.

This chain links TRBV4-1 with TRBJ1-5; no firm D call. CDR3 length equals 16 residues. V was shortened by 4 bases and J by 2 bases, with 15 bases between the two germline ends. Per germline, CDR1 MGHRA and CDR2 YSYEKL. The chain's CDR3 is CASSPLTAGGNQPQHF. Written as DNA, the CDR3 is TGCGCCAGCAGCCCACTCACCGCTGGAGGCAATCAGCCCCAGCATTTT.

The chain uses TRBV27 and TRBJ1-2; possibly TRBD1 for D (5 bases). The germline V gene has CDR1 MNHEY and CDR2 SMNVEV (reference sequence). Trimming cost V 5 bases and J 4 bases, with 8 bases left between them. CDR3 length: 12 residues. CDR3 sequence: CASSRDSYGYTF. The CDR3 DNA reads as TGTGCCAGCAGTCGCGACAGCTATGGCTACACCTTC.

The V gene is TRBV5-6, the J gene TRBJ2-2; D might be TRBD1 (5 bases). Germline CDR1 and CDR2: SGHDT and YYEEEE. The CDR3 consists of 14 residues. The V gene lost 4 bases and the J gene lost 5 bases, with 12 bases spanning the gap. CDR3 DNA sequence: TGTGCCAGCAGCCTAAGGACATATACCGGGGAGCTGTTTTTT. It specifies CASSLRTYTGELFF.

This clone has just a few counts. At one end the junction does not follow the germline gene, possibly because of a read error. The chain carries TRBV5-1 and TRBJ2-5, with 12 bases identical to TRBD2. The germline V gene encodes CDR1 SGHRS and CDR2 YFSETQ. The CDR3 has 16 residues. The CDR3 here is CASSPRLAGAQGTQYF. DNA of the CDR3: TGCGCCAGCAGCCCCAGACTAGCGGGGGCCCAAGGGACCCAGTACTTC.

This chain links TRBV13 with TRBJ2-3; the match to TRBD2 covers 7 bases. Germline CDR1 and CDR2: PRHDT and FYEKMQ (reference sequence). The CDR3 runs to 16 residues. V shed 4 bases, J shed 1 base, and the junction held 8 bases outside the gene matches. The CDR3 DNA reads TGTGCCAGCAGCTCAGTAGCGGGTCTCCGCACAGATACGCAGTATTTT. Protein product: CASSSVAGLRTDTQYF.

A few counts support this clone. V usage is TRBV5-1 and J usage is TRBJ2-3, with D unresolved. The germline V gene has CDR1 SGHRS and CDR2 YFSETQ. The CDR3 has 14 residues. The V and J ends lost 3 bases and 6 bases respectively, with 14 bases between them. Written as DNA, the CDR3 is TGCGCCAGCAGCTCCCAGACTCTCGAGGATACGCAGTATTTT. It encodes CASSSQTLEDTQYF.

V usage is TRBV13 and J usage is TRBJ1-4; TRBD1 aligns across 7 bases. CDR3 length: 16 amino acids. Germline lookup yields CDR1 PRHDT and CDR2 FYEKMQ (reference sequence). V trimming: 5 bases; J trimming: 8 bases; junction bases outside the gene matches: 14. The chain's CDR3 is CASSHAQGDEGEKLFF. In DNA, the CDR3 is TGTGCCAGCAGCCACGCCCAGGGGGATGAGGGCGAAAAACTGTTTTTT.

J is TRBJ1-2 and V is TRBV7-8, with D perhaps matching TRBD1 (6 bases). The CDR3 totals 15 residues. CDR1 is SGHVS and CDR2 is FQNEAQ in the germline V gene. V lost 3 bases and J 4 bases, leaving 15 bases between the germline ends. CDR3 sequence reads: CASSFRRGSFYGYTF. The DNA of the CDR3 is TGTGCCAGCAGCTTTCGCAGGGGTAGTTTCTATGGCTACACCTTC.

The chain combines TRBV4-1 with TRBJ2-7; weak D call: TRBD1 (6 bases). This CDR3 is built from 16 residues. The germline V gene encodes CDR1 MGHRA and CDR2 YSYEKL. V dropped 0 bases and J dropped 1 base, with 13 bases sitting between them. The CDR3: CASSQEDIQGSYEQYF. CDR3 coding DNA: TGCGCCAGCAGCCAAGAAGACATCCAGGGGTCCTACGAGCAGTACTTC.

The chain carries TRBV6-6 and TRBJ2-7; 7 nucleotides agree with TRBD1. The CDR3 totals 12 residues. After removal of 6 bases from V and 6 bases from J, the junction contained 5 bases not matched to a gene. Germline CDR1 and CDR2: MNHNY and SVGAGI (reference sequence). CDR3 DNA: TGTGCCAGCAGCCACAACAGGGGCGAGCAGTACTTC. Its translation is CASSHNRGEQYF.

The chain joins TRBV7-2 to TRBJ1-4; D is unclear. Germline CDR1 and CDR2: SGHTA and FQGNSA. Trimming removed 5 bases at V and 8 bases at J, with 12 bases between. CDR3 length equals 13 residues. The DNA of the CDR3 is TGTGCCAGCAGCAGCACATCGGGGGAAAAACTGTTTTTT. Translation: CASSSTSGEKLFF.

The chain carries TRBV5-1 and TRBJ1-1; D remains ambiguous. The CDR3 is made up of 13 amino acids. Germline-derived CDR1 and CDR2 are SGHRS and YFSETQ. V lost 2 bases to trimming and J lost 2 bases, with 7 bases between them. This CDR3 reads CASSFEGNTEAFF. In nucleotides, the CDR3 is TGCGCCAGCAGCTTCGAGGGTAACACTGAAGCTTTCTTT.